Listed below are T cell receptor beta chains from one sample, sequenced in a study of response to subunit inactivated influenza vaccine. TCRdb re-derived calls from the RT-PCR reads in MiXCR, one entry per CDR3 protein. The sample carries roughly 540,000 distinct CDR3 sequences, around 25% recorded once. Another study also made use of these data, one on T cells expressing NK-cell markers.

This specimen was CD4+ T cells sorted from PBMCs, taken 11 to 12 days after vaccination. These receptors came from a man aged 50 to 59 who received an inactivated influenza vaccine. The CDR3 runs from the conserved cysteine through the conserved F or W. A D gene is named only where the DNA matches it firmly. Some rows mark clone size as missing; the rest say once, few, many or name a class of expanded clone.

V gene	clone size	D gene	J gene	CDR3 protein	CDR3 DNA
TRBV24-1	-	-	TRBJ2-1	CATALGAKSAHRGEQFF	TGTGCCACCGCATTAGGGGCTAAATCGGCTCACAGAGGTGAGCAGTTCTTC
TRBV20-1	-	-	TRBJ2-3	CSATSATNTDTQYF	TGCAGTGCTACTAGCGCAACGAACACAGATACGCAGTATTTT
TRBV19	few	TRBD1	TRBJ2-1	CASSPGTGGGEQFF	TGTGCCAGTAGTCCCGGGACAGGGGGCGGTGAGCAGTTCTTC
TRBV5-1	many	-	TRBJ2-7	CASSPTSSYEQYF	TGTGCCAGCAGCCCTACTAGTTCCTACGAGCAGTACTTC
TRBV20-1	few	TRBD2	TRBJ2-3	CSARDLLAGVLDTQYF	TGCAGTGCTAGAGATCTTTTGGCGGGGGTCTTAGATACGCAGTATTTT
TRBV5-6	-	-	TRBJ1-3	CASSLKSAYSGNTIYF	TGTGCCAGCAGCTTGAAAAGCGCTTACTCTGGAAACACCATATATTTT
TRBV5-1	-	-	TRBJ2-2	CASSLSGRPDTGELFF	TGCGCCAGCAGCTTGTCGGGGCGGCCCGACACCGGGGAGCTGTTTTTT
TRBV10-3	many	-	TRBJ2-4	CAISVGGKNIQYF	TGTGCCATCAGTGTAGGGGGCAAAAACATTCAGTACTTC
TRBV5-1	-	-	TRBJ2-2	CATKEGQTNTGELFF	TGCGCCACCAAGGAGGGACAGACAAACACCGGGGAGCTGTTTTTT
TRBV29-1	-	TRBD1	TRBJ2-7	CSVKTGASSYEQYF	TGCAGCGTTAAAACAGGGGCGAGCTCCTACGAGCAGTACTTC
TRBV5-5	-	-	TRBJ1-4	CASSLEGVANEKLFF	TGTGCCAGCAGCTTGGAGGGGGTCGCCAATGAAAAACTGTTTTTT
TRBV6-2/TRBV6-3	-	TRBD2	TRBJ2-1	CASTVDGTRRNEQFF	TGTGCCAGCACCGTCGACGGGACTAGGAGGAATGAGCAGTTCTTC